The 22 T cell receptor beta chains listed next were all sequenced from one sample in a study of blood T cell repertoires in COVID-19. Sequencing was performed with immunoSEQ multiplex PCR; in TCRdb, only in-frame clones are kept and a portion is missing. The repertoire consists of about 200,000 clones, with about 90% occurring once and the leading ten covering 1.9%. The sample was peripheral blood. These receptors came from a middle-aged man with active or convalescent COVID-19.

This clone was counted a single time. The chain combines TRBV27 with TRBJ2-1, with D possibly being TRBD2 (6 bases). The CDR3 length is 12 residues. The germline gives CDR1 MNHEY, CDR2 SMNVEV (reference sequence). Trimming shortened V by 8 bases and J by 7 bases, and 12 bases separated the two germline ends. The CDR3 spells CASGEVGNEQFF. As DNA, the CDR3 is TGTGCCAGCGGGGAGGTCGGTAATGAGCAGTTCTTC.

This chain links TRBV7-3 with TRBJ2-3; TRBD2 might be the D (6 bases). This CDR3 comprises 15 residues. Trimming stripped 2 bases from V and 2 bases from J, with 11 bases between. Germline V gives CDR1 SGHTA, CDR2 FQGTGA. CDR3 sequence (DNA): TGTGCCAGCAGCTTATTGGGGGGATCCACAGATACGCAGTATTTT. This codes for CASSLLGGSTDTQYF. The whole variable domain, remainder taken from reference TRBV7-3 and TRBJ2-3, is GAGVSQTPSNKVTEKGKYVELRCDPISGHTALYWYRQSLGQGPEFLIYFQGTGAADDSGLPNDRFFAVRPEGSVSTLKIQRTERGDSAVYLCASSLLGGSTDTQYFGPGTRLTVL.

This clone was detected a few times. CDR3 coding DNA: TGTGCCAGCAGTTTAATTGGCCTGACAGGGGTCTATGGCTACACCTTC. Translation gives CASSLIGLTGVYGYTF. V is TRBV27 and J is TRBJ1-2, with 8 bases aligning to TRBD1. CDR3 size: 16 residues. V lost 2 bases, J lost 4 bases, and 9 bases stayed unmatched. Germline CDR1 is MNHEY and CDR2 is SMNVEV (reference sequence).

CDR3 amino acids: CASSLAGGGVGGYTF. In nucleotides, the CDR3 is TGTGCCAGCAGTTTAGCCGGAGGGGGGGTCGGCGGCTACACCTTC. This rearrangement joins TRBV27 to TRBJ1-2, with D possibly TRBD1 on 6 matching bases. Trimming cost V 2 bases and J 8 bases, with 18 bases left between them. This CDR3 has 15 residues. Germline V gene lookup returns CDR1 MNHEY and CDR2 SMNVEV (reference sequence).

The chain uses TRBV28 and TRBJ2-2, with D possibly being TRBD1 (6 bases). CDR3 size: 16 residues. Trimming removed 0 bases from V and 5 bases from J, with 13 bases in between. The germline CDR1 and CDR2 sequences are MDHEN and SYDVKM. As DNA, the CDR3 is TGTGCCAGCAGTTTATGGCAGGGGCCGGGTACCGGGGAGCTGTTTTTT. Protein sequence: CASSLWQGPGTGELFF. The full variable domain, in which reference TRBV28 and TRBJ2-2 provide the parts outside the CDR3, is DVKVTQSSRYLVKRTGEKVFLECVQDMDHENMFWYRQDPGLGLRLIYFSYDVKMKEKGDIPEGYSVSREKKERFSLILESASTNQTSMYLCASSLWQGPGTGELFFGEGSRLTVL.

The chain recombines TRBV6-5 with TRBJ1-1; 10 nucleotides line up with TRBD1. Per the germline V gene, CDR1 is MNHEY and CDR2 is SVGAGI. The CDR3 has 15 amino acids. V gave up 5 bases and J gave up 8 bases; unmatched junction bases: 11. In DNA form, the CDR3 reads TGTGCCAGCAGTAAAACCGGGACAGGGGCGAGAGAAGCTTTCTTT. It encodes CASSKTGTGAREAFF.

The chain uses TRBV28 and TRBJ1-5; D is uncertain. The germline CDR1 and CDR2 sequences are MDHEN and SYDVKM. Trimming cost V 3 bases and J 0 bases, with 12 bases left between them. This CDR3 is built from 16 residues. CDR3 residues: CASSFPDGDSNQPQHF. The CDR3 nucleotides read TGTGCCAGCAGTTTCCCGGACGGGGATAGCAATCAGCCCCAGCATTTT.

This chain uses TRBV9 with TRBJ2-1, with 8 bases that match TRBD2. Germline assignment: CDR1 SGDLS and CDR2 YYNGEE. The CDR3 covers 14 residues. V lost 4 bases to trimming and J lost 5 bases; unmatched junction nucleotides: 5. The CDR3, as DNA: TGTGCCAGCAGCATGACTAGCGTTGACAATGAGCAGTTCTTC. Protein product: CASSMTSVDNEQFF.

CDR3 nucleotides: TGTGCCAGCAGCCCAACTAGGGGAGGTCGGAAGAACACTGAAGCTTTCTTT. It yields the protein CASSPTRGGRKNTEAFF. This chain uses TRBV7-9 with TRBJ1-1; D might be TRBD1 (5 bases). V lost 5 bases, J lost 1 base, and 20 bases lay in between. The CDR3 length is 17 residues. Per the germline V gene, CDR1 is SEHNR and CDR2 is FQNEAQ (reference sequence).

The chain has TRBV27 and TRBJ2-4, with a tentative D call TRBD2 (6 bases). Trimming removed 5 bases from V and 0 bases from J, with 14 bases in between. This CDR3 contains 16 residues. Germline V gene sequence: CDR1 MNHEY, CDR2 SMNVEV (reference sequence). CDR3 sequence (DNA): TGTGCCAGCAGTCCGGGGACTGTTCTAGCCAAAAACATTCAGTACTTC. This encodes CASSPGTVLAKNIQYF.

The chain recombines TRBV5-1 with TRBJ1-2; TRBD1 might be the D (5 bases). The CDR3 totals 14 residues. V dropped 4 bases and J dropped 0 bases, with 10 bases sitting between them. Germline CDR1 reads SGHRS; CDR2 reads YFSETQ. DNA of the CDR3: TGCGCCAGCAGCCACGAAGGGGCTAACTATGGCTACACCTTC. Translated: CASSHEGANYGYTF.

The chain joins TRBV9 to TRBJ1-1; 7 bases line up with TRBD1. CDR3 length equals 16 residues. Per germline, CDR1 SGDLS and CDR2 YYNGEE. J lost 3 bases, V lost 3 bases, and 11 bases had no gene match. In DNA, the CDR3 is TGTGCCAGCAGCGGAGACGTCGGGACAGCCGACACTGAAGCTTTCTTT. Protein sequence: CASSGDVGTADTEAFF.

The V gene is TRBV18, the J gene TRBJ2-5, with TRBD1 matching over 7 bases. Germline V gene data show CDR1 as KGHSH and CDR2 as LQKENI. The CDR3 is 13 residues long. V lost 6 bases to trimming and J lost 3 bases; unmatched junction nucleotides: 4. The CDR3 DNA follows: TGTGCCAGCTCCTGGCAGGGGGAAGAGACCCAGTACTTC. Translated: CASSWQGEETQYF.

This clone was seen ten or more times. This rearrangement joins TRBV30 to TRBJ1-1; D possibly corresponds to TRBD1 (5 bases). Trimming cost V 7 bases and J 5 bases, with 14 bases left between them. This CDR3 comprises 12 residues. Germline CDR1 reads GTSNPN; CDR2 reads SVGIG (reference sequence). The CDR3 region has the DNA TGTGCCTACGGTGGGGGGGTGACTGAAGCTTTCTTT. It translates to CAYGGGVTEAFF.

This sequence joins TRBV19 and TRBJ1-1; D is unclear. V lost 5 bases to trimming and J lost 1 base, with 11 bases between them. Germline values: CDR1 LNHDA, CDR2 SQIVND (reference sequence). The CDR3 is made up of 14 amino acids. The CDR3 DNA follows: TGTGCCAGTAGTCCCTTCCGGGGGAACACTGAAGCTTTCTTT. Its translation is CASSPFRGNTEAFF.

The chain recombines TRBV5-1 with TRBJ2-2; D possibly corresponds to TRBD1 (5 bases). Germline assignment: CDR1 SGHRS and CDR2 YFSETQ. CDR3 size: 13 residues. Trimming left V 4 bases short and J 7 bases short, with 11 bases between. The CDR3 DNA follows: TGCGCCAGCAGCGGGCAGGGTGGCGGGGAGCTGTTTTTT. This encodes CASSGQGGGELFF.

This chain uses TRBV5-6 with TRBJ1-5, with 7 bases identical to TRBD1. The ends lost 0 bases at V and 7 bases at J; junction bases unmatched: 1. CDR3 length: 13 residues. The germline V gene encodes CDR1 SGHDT and CDR2 YYEEEE. CDR3 sequence reads: CASSLGRGQPQHF. As DNA, the CDR3 is TGTGCCAGCAGCTTGGGCAGGGGGCAGCCCCAGCATTTT.

The chain carries TRBV5-4 and TRBJ2-7, with D unresolved. This CDR3 has 15 amino acids. V was cut by 0 bases and J by 5 bases, with 15 bases left in between. Germline CDR1 and CDR2: SGHNT and YYREEE (reference sequence). For the CDR3, the DNA is TGTGCCAGCAGCTTGGGATCCCCAGTGCCCCACGAGCAGTACTTC. This gives the protein CASSLGSPVPHEQYF. The full variable domain, its missing parts supplied by reference TRBV5-4 and TRBJ2-7, is ETGVTQSPTHLIKTRGQQVTLRCSSQSGHNTVSWYQQALGQGPQFIFQYYREEENGRGNFPPRFSGLQFPNYSSELNVNALELDDSALYLCASSLGSPVPHEQYFGPGTRLTVT.

The chain uses TRBV28 and TRBJ1-2; TRBD1 might be the D (5 bases). The V and J ends lost 5 bases and 4 bases respectively, with 8 bases between them. Germline loops: CDR1 MDHEN, CDR2 SYDVKM. The CDR3 runs 12 residues. DNA for the CDR3: TGTGCCAGCAGTGTCGGGGGCTATGGCTACACCTTC. The encoded protein is CASSVGGYGYTF.

V usage is TRBV6-5 and J usage is TRBJ1-2; TRBD1 matches at 8 bases. V dropped 2 bases and J dropped 8; count of bases not matched to a gene: 10. There are 15 residues in the CDR3. CDR1 MNHEY and CDR2 SVGAGI come from the germline V gene. In nucleotides, the CDR3 is TGTGCCAGCAGTTACGCCCACCAGGGGGCCGGGGGCTACACCTTC. Encoded protein: CASSYAHQGAGGYTF.

The chain is built from TRBV5-5 and TRBJ1-4, with 8 nucleotides matching TRBD1. J gave up 0 bases and V 3 bases, and 7 bases lay outside the gene matches. The CDR3 sequence is 17 residues long. Germline V gene sequence: CDR1 SGHKS, CDR2 YYEKEE (reference sequence). The CDR3: CASSSWGQEATNEKLFF. CDR3 DNA: TGTGCCAGCAGCTCGTGGGGACAGGAGGCAACTAATGAAAAACTGTTTTTT.

The chain employs TRBV4-1 and TRBJ2-3; D is perhaps TRBD1 (6 bases). The CDR3 sequence is 16 residues long. Germline CDR1 is MGHRA and CDR2 is YSYEKL. V was pared by 0 bases and J by 3 bases, with 13 bases between. The CDR3 loop reads CASSQETGTATDTQYF. The CDR3 bases are TGCGCCAGCAGCCAAGAAACAGGGACGGCGACAGATACGCAGTATTTT.